One sample yielded the 30 T cell receptor beta chains listed below, sequenced in a study of tumor-infiltrating lymphocytes in glioblastoma multiforme. Three nested ARM-PCR rounds with V-beta and C-beta primers built TCRB libraries. MiXCR was run by TCRdb on the multiplex PCR reads, yielding one entry per CDR3 protein. The table lists around 33,000 distinct CDR3 sequences, about 58% of them singletons, with approximately 35% in the top ten. The source material was brain tumor tissue. The receptors shown here come from a male donor with glioblastoma.

As regards this clonotype: A clone one base away is much larger, so this may be a read error. Here the CDR3 omits its conserved ending phenylalanine or tryptophan, so a read error is the likely source. This chain joins TRBV29-1 and TRBJ2-2; the D gene is possibly TRBD2 (5 bases). CDR1 and CDR2 from the germline V gene are SQVTM and ANQGSEA. The CDR3 is 14 amino acids. Trimming stripped 7 bases from V and 3 bases from J, with 15 bases between. The DNA for the CDR3 is TGCAGCGCCGAATCGGGAAGGGACACCGGGGAGCTGTTTTAT. It encodes CSAESGRDTGELFY.

The rearrangement joins TRBV30 to TRBJ1-5; D not certain. The last part of the DNA fits TRBJ2-3 better; the J call may be wrong. Germline values: CDR1 GTSNPN, CDR2 SVGIG (reference sequence). The CDR3 spans 13 residues. The CDR3 protein is CAWTNMPEEPQYF. For the CDR3, the DNA is TGTGCCTGGACCAATATGCCTGAGGAGCCCCAGTATTTT.

This clonotype was counted many times. This CDR3 is CASSWTSGDEQFF. CDR3 DNA sequence: TGTGCCAGCAGTTGGACTAGCGGAGATGAGCAGTTCTTC. The J gene is TRBJ2-1, the V gene TRBV12-3 or TRBV12-4, with TRBD2 matching over 10 bases. This CDR3 is built from 13 residues. The junction had 2 bases not matched to a gene; V was cut back by 4 bases and J by 8 bases.

A note on this clonotype: A much larger clonotype is one base distant, so this may be a read error. This chain links TRBV5-1 with TRBJ2-1, with D possibly being TRBD2 (6 bases). Germline lookup yields CDR1 SGHRS and CDR2 YFSETQ. The CDR3 contains 15 residues. With 6 bases removed from V and 7 bases from J, the gap between germline ends came to 20 bases. This chain's CDR3 is CASTSGGKLWNEQFF. In DNA, the CDR3 is TGCGCCAGCACTTCGGGCGGGAAACTGTGGAATGAGCAGTTCTTC.

This clonotype was seen at least ten times. This rearrangement joins TRBV11-2 to TRBJ2-3; unclear D gene. This CDR3 contains 14 residues. Germline CDR1 reads SGHAT; CDR2 reads FQNNGV. Trimming cost V 1 base and J 0 bases, with 5 bases left between them. CDR3 sequence: CASSLVASTDTQYF. The DNA of the CDR3 is TGTGCCAGCAGCTTAGTCGCCAGCACAGATACGCAGTATTTT.

About this clonotype itself: This likely comes from a read error, as the CDR3 has no conserved phenylalanine or tryptophan at its end. This rearrangement joins TRBV4-1 to TRBJ2-3; D uncertain. Deletions cut 5 bases from V and 1 base from J, with 13 bases between. CDR3 length: 15 residues. Germline values: CDR1 MGHRA, CDR2 YSYEKL. Written as DNA, the CDR3 is TGCGCCAGCAGCTCTGACACATTTGGCACAGATACGCAGTATCTT. It codes for CASSSDTFGTDTQYL.

Concerning this clonotype: A much larger clone differs from this one at a single base, so this may be a read error. Likely a read error: the CDR3 ends without its conserved phenylalanine or tryptophan. The V call is TRBV5-1, the J call TRBJ1-4; D not certain. This CDR3 contains 14 residues. Per the germline V gene, CDR1 is SGHRS and CDR2 is YFSETQ. Between the trimmed V and J ends, which lost 1 base and 7 bases, there was a span of 11 bases. The CDR3 sequence is CASSLSGSSEKLFS. The CDR3 DNA sequence: TGCGCCAGCAGCTTGTCTGGGAGTAGTGAAAAACTGTTTTCT.

As for this clonotype: It is likely a read error, because the conserved phenylalanine at the end of the CDR3 is missing. The rearrangement joins TRBV29-1 to TRBJ1-6, with a weak D call TRBD1 (6 bases). The V end was cut by 4 bases, the J end by 10 bases, with 14 bases between. The CDR3 is 13 amino acids. Germline V lookup: CDR1 SQVTM, CDR2 ANQGSEA. CDR3 residues: CSVAMDRKSPLHS. CDR3 nucleotide sequence: TGCAGCGTTGCCATGGACAGAAAATCACCCCTCCACTCT.

This clonotype has more than one count but fewer than ten. This may be a read error, as it is one base from a much larger clone. The chain combines TRBV5-6 with TRBJ2-7; D might be TRBD1 or TRBD2, each matching 5 bases. The CDR3 covers 14 residues. CDR1 and CDR2 from the germline V gene are SGHDT and YYEEEE. CDR3 loop: CASSDLGVTYERYF. CDR3 bases: TGTGCCAGCAGCGATTTGGGGGTTACCTACGAGCGGTACTTC.

The chain employs TRBV24-1 and TRBJ2-1, with D possibly matching TRBD2 (5 bases). Trimming pared 4 bases from V and 4 bases from J, leaving 16 bases between. Germline CDR1 is KGHDR and CDR2 is SFDVKD. The CDR3 spans 16 residues. CDR3 amino acids: CATSDPDSLNYNEQFF. The CDR3 DNA sequence: TGTGCCACCAGTGACCCGGACTCATTAAATTACAATGAGCAGTTCTTC.

For this clonotype: The conserved phenylalanine or tryptophan is not found at the CDR3 terminus, so this likely reflects a read error. The V gene is TRBV4-1, the J gene TRBJ2-1; no clear D. From germline, CDR1 is MGHRA and CDR2 YSYEKL. The length of the CDR3 is 17 residues. CDR3 DNA sequence: TGCGACAGCAGCCAAGATTTCGACGCAGGATCCTACAATGAGCAGTTCCTC. It encodes CDSSQDFDAGSYNEQFL.

With regard to this clonotype: The junction departs from the called germline gene at one end, perhaps through a read error. The V gene is TRBV20-1, the J gene TRBJ2-3; D could derive from TRBD1 or TRBD2 (5 bases each). There are 15 residues in the CDR3. The germline gives CDR1 DFQATT, CDR2 SNEGSKA (reference sequence). CDR3 DNA: TGCAGTGCTGGAATTAGCAGGGACCTCACAGATACGCAGTACTTT. Protein product: CSAGISRDLTDTQYF.

CDR3 sequence (DNA): TGCAGAGTCGCGGAAGACTACGAGCAGTACTTC. The encoded protein is CRVAEDYEQYF. V gene TRBV20-1 combines with J gene TRBJ2-7; no definite D call. Germline V gene sequence: CDR1 DFQATT, CDR2 SNEGSKA (reference sequence). The CDR3 is made up of 11 amino acids.

Points on this clonotype: This is likely a read error, given that the CDR3 carries no conserved phenylalanine or tryptophan at its end. The chain couples TRBV11-2 to TRBJ2-7; 7 bases align to TRBD2. Germline values: CDR1 SGHAT, CDR2 FQNNGV. The CDR3 is 14 amino acids. The CDR3 is CACSLGAGPYEQYI. The CDR3 DNA sequence: TGTGCCTGCAGCTTAGGAGCGGGGCCCTACGAGCAGTACATC.

This clonotype was recorded at least ten times. The chain has TRBV30 and TRBJ1-1; D gene uncertain. This CDR3 contains 11 residues. The V and J ends lost 1 base and 4 bases respectively, with 4 bases between them. Germline CDR1 reads GTSNPN; CDR2 reads SVGIG (reference sequence). CDR3 sequence reads: CAWSDFTEAFF. CDR3 coding DNA: TGTGCCTGGAGTGACTTCACTGAAGCTTTCTTT.

To note about this clonotype: At one boundary the junction diverges from the germline segment, which might be a read error. The chain combines TRBV11-2 with TRBJ2-7; D possibly corresponds to TRBD2 (5 bases). Germline CDR1 SGHAT, CDR2 FQNNGV. This CDR3 region has 15 residues. In DNA form, the CDR3 reads TGTGCCAGCAACTTGTCTAGCCTAGCACTATACGAGCAGTATTTC. Translated: CASNLSSLALYEQYF.

The CDR3 coding sequence is TGCAGCGTTCGGACTAGTGTTTTCTACGAGCAGTACTTC. The encoded protein is CSVRTSVFYEQYF. The chain links TRBV29-1 to TRBJ2-7, with TRBD2 matching 7 bases. This CDR3 is 13 amino acids long. V lost 5 bases to trimming and J lost 3 bases; unmatched junction nucleotides: 7. Germline lookup yields CDR1 SQVTM and CDR2 ANQGSEA.

Regarding this clonotype: The junction departs from germline at one end; a sequencing error may be responsible. The chain recombines TRBV6-2 or TRBV6-3 with TRBJ2-6; D perhaps matches TRBD2 (5 bases). The CDR3 covers 15 residues. Germline V gene sequence: CDR1 MNHEY, CDR2 SVGEGT. CDR3 in amino acids: CASSPEGSGTNVLTF. In nucleotides, the CDR3 is TGTGCCAGCAGTCCCGAGGGCTCTGGGACCAACGTCCTGACTTTC.

On this clonotype: This clone may be a read error of a much larger clone one base away. V gene TRBV28 combines with J gene TRBJ1-2, with D hard to call. This CDR3 is 11 amino acids long. Germline loops: CDR1 MDHEN, CDR2 SYDVKM. This CDR3 reads CASISNYGYIF. The CDR3 bases are TGTGCCAGCATTTCCAACTATGGCTACATCTTC.

In the case of this clonotype: Just one base apart from a much larger clone, this may be a read error. The rearrangement links TRBV11-2 to TRBJ2-1, with D uncertain. The CDR3 is 16 residues long. CDR1 and CDR2 from the germline V gene are SGHAT and FQNNGV. V gave up 1 base and J gave up 0 bases, with 10 bases separating them. The CDR3 DNA is TGTGCCAGCAGCTTAGTCATAACAAGCTCCTACAATGAGCAGTTCTTC. It encodes CASSLVITSSYNEQFF.

This clonotype was found many times. J is TRBJ1-2 and V is TRBV14; D perhaps matches TRBD1 (5 bases). The CDR3 extends over 15 amino acids. V was pared by 4 bases and J by 0 bases, with 12 bases between. Germline V gives CDR1 SGHDN, CDR2 FVKESK. In nucleotides, the CDR3 is TGTGCCAGCAGCCTCGGGGGGAGAGCTAACTATGGCTACACCTTC. Amino acids: CASSLGGRANYGYTF.

On this clonotype: Mismatch with germline at one junction end may stem from a read error. This chain links TRBV29-1 with TRBJ1-1, with TRBD1 matching over 10 bases. Per the germline V gene, CDR1 is SQVTM and CDR2 is ANQGSEA. This CDR3 contains 15 residues. CDR3: CGVVGDRGETTEAFF. The CDR3, as DNA: TGCGGCGTTGTTGGGGACAGGGGAGAAACCACTGAAGCTTTCTTT.

Turning to this clonotype: As the CDR3 is not closed by the conserved phenylalanine or tryptophan, this likely results from a read error. The chain links TRBV20-1 to TRBJ1-2, with a tentative D call TRBD1 (5 bases). Germline V gene lookup returns CDR1 DFQATT and CDR2 SNEGSKA (reference sequence). The CDR3 is made up of 12 amino acids. Here the CDR3 reads CSAKSGTYSYTS. CDR3 DNA: TGCAGTGCCAAATCCGGGACCTATAGCTACACCTCC.

This chain joins TRBV29-1 and TRBJ1-4, with no clear D. The CDR3 has 11 residues. The germline gives CDR1 SQVTM, CDR2 ANQGSEA. Trimming left V 5 bases short and J 7 bases short, with 8 bases between. DNA of the CDR3: TGCAGCGTTTACTCCGGTGAAAAACTGTTTTTT. Translating it yields CSVYSGEKLFF.

For this clonotype: A much larger clone differs by one base, so this may be a read error. The rearrangement uses TRBV20-1 and TRBJ1-4; D remains ambiguous. Germline V gene data show CDR1 as DFQATT and CDR2 as SNEGSKA (reference sequence). This CDR3 region has 14 residues. CDR3 in DNA: TGCAGTGCTCCCCGTACATCAGCTAATGAAGAACTGTTTTTT. Residues: CSAPRTSANEELFF.

The rearrangement links TRBV18 to TRBJ2-5; 7 bases line up with TRBD1. With V trimmed by 6 bases and J by 7 bases, 11 bases remained unmatched. CDR3 length: 14 amino acids. In germline, CDR1 is KGHSH, CDR2 LQKENI. CDR3 nucleotides: TGTGCCAGCTCTGAGGACAGGCGGTCAGGGACCCAGTACTTC. Its protein is CASSEDRRSGTQYF.

Note on this clonotype: One junction end disagrees with the germline gene, perhaps due to a read error. This chain uses TRBV4-2 with TRBJ2-1; TRBD2 matches 11 bases. Germline V gene data show CDR1 as LGHNA and CDR2 as YNFKEQ. The CDR3 covers 18 residues. The CDR3 protein is CAISQALRLAGRYNEQFF. The CDR3 DNA reads as TGTGCCATCAGCCAAGCCCTTCGACTAGCGGGAAGGTACAACGAGCAGTTCTTC.

Notes on this clonotype: This likely comes from a read error, as the CDR3 has no conserved phenylalanine or tryptophan at its end. This chain connects TRBV13 to TRBJ2-7; the D gene is possibly TRBD2 (6 bases). From germline, CDR1 is PRHDT and CDR2 FYEKMQ (reference sequence). This CDR3 has 14 residues. Here the CDR3 DNA reads TGTCCCAGCAGCTTTGGGGGAGGAAGGTACGAGCAGTACCTC. Protein: CPSSFGGGRYEQYL.

Only one count was recorded for this clonotype. A junction boundary mismatches the germline segment, possibly from a read error. This chain connects TRBV11-2 to TRBJ2-7; unclear D gene. Per the germline V gene, CDR1 is SGHAT and CDR2 is FQNNGV. The CDR3 is 13 amino acids. This CDR3 reads CASGFSISAEQYF. CDR3 nucleotides: TGTGCCAGCGGCTTCTCCATTAGTGCCGAGCAGTACTTC.

This chain connects TRBV20-1 to TRBJ2-5; D not resolved. Germline-derived CDR1 and CDR2 are DFQATT and SNEGSKA (reference sequence). The CDR3 is made up of 11 amino acids. V was cut by 1 base and J by 5 bases, with 5 bases left in between. The DNA of the CDR3 is TGCAGTGCTAGAGCTGGGGAGACCCAGTACTTC. It translates to CSARAGETQYF.